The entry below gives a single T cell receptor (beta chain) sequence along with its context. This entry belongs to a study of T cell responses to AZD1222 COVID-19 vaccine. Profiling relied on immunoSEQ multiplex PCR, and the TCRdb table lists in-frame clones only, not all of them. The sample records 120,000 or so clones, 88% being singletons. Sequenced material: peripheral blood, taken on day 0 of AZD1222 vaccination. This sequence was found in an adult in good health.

The CDR3 nucleotides read TGTGCCAGCTCACCGGGGGGGCTGACTGAAGCTTTCTTT. It is translated as CASSPGGLTEAFF. This rearrangement joins TRBV18 to TRBJ1-1, with D perhaps TRBD1 (6 bases). Germline CDR1 is KGHSH and CDR2 is LQKENI. V was cut by 3 bases and J by 5 bases, with 10 bases left in between. The CDR3 runs 13 residues.